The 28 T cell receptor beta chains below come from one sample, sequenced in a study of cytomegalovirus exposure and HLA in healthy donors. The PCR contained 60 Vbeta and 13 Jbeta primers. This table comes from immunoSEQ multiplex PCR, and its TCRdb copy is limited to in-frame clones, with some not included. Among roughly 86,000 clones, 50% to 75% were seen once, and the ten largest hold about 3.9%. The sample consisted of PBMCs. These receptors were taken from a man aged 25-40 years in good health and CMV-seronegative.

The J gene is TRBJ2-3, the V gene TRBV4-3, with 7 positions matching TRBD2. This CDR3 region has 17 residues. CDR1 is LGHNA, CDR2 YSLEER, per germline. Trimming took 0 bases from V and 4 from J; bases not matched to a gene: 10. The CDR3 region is CASSQDQRGGGADTQYF. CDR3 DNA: TGCGCCAGCAGCCAAGATCAACGCGGGGGTGGAGCAGATACGCAGTATTTT.

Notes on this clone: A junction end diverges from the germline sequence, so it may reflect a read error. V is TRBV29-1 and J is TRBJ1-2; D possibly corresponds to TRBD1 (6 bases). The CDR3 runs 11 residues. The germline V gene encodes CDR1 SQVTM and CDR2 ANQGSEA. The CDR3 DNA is TGCAGCCTAGGAGCAGGGGATGGCCACACCTTC. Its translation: CSLGAGDGHTF.

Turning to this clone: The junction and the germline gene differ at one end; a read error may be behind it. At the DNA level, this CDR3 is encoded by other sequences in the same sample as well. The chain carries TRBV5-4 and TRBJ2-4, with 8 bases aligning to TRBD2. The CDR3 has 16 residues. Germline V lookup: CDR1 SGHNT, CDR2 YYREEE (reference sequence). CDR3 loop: CASSLGGREAGNIQYF. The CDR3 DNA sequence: TGTGCCAGCAGCTTGGGTGGGCGGGAGGCTGGAAACATCCAGTACTTC. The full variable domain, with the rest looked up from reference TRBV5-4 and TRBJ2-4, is ETGVTQSPTHLIKTRGQQVTLRCSSQSGHNTVSWYQQALGQGPQFIFQYYREEENGRGNFPPRFSGLQFPNYSSELNVNALELDDSALYLCASSLGGREAGNIQYFGAGTRLSVL.

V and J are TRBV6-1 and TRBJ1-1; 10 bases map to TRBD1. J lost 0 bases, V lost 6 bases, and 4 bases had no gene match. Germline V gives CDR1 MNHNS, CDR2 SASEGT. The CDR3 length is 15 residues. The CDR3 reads CASRPTGGMNTEAFF. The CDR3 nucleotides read TGTGCCAGCAGACCGACAGGGGGCATGAACACTGAAGCTTTCTTT.

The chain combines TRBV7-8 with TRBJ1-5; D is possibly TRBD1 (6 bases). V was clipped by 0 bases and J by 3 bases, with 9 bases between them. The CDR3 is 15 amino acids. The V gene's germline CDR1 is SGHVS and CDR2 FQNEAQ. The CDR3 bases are TGTGCCAGCAGCTTAGCTGGACAGTACAATCAGCCCCAGCATTTT. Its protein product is CASSLAGQYNQPQHF.

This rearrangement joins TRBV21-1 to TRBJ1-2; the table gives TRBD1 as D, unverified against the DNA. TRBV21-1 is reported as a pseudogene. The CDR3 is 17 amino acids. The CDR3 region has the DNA TGTGCCAGCAGCACTTCGCGCAGGGGAAAGGGTAACTATGGCTACACCTTC. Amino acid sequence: CASSTSRRGKGNYGYTF.

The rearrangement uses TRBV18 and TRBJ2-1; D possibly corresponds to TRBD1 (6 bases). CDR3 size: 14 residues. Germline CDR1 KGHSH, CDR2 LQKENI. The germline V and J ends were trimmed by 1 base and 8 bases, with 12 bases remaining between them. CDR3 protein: CASSPRGRGDEQFF. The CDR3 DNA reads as TGTGCCAGCTCACCACGAGGCAGGGGAGATGAGCAGTTCTTC.

CDR3: CASSVSGTGGTYEQYF. The CDR3 DNA reads TGTGCCAGCAGCGTATCCGGGACAGGGGGTACCTACGAGCAGTACTTC. The chain couples TRBV9 to TRBJ2-7; TRBD1 matches at 11 bases. CDR3 length: 16 amino acids. In germline, CDR1 is SGDLS, CDR2 YYNGEE. V lost 1 base to trimming and J lost 2 bases; unmatched junction nucleotides: 5.

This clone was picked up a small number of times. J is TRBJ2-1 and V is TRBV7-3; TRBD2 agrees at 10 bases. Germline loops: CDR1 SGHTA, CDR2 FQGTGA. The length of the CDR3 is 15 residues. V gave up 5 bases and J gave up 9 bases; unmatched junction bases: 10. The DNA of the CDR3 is TGTGCCAGCAGCCCATCTAGCGGGAGTAGGGTTGAGCAGTTCTTC. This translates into CASSPSSGSRVEQFF. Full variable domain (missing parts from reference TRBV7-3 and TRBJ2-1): GAGVSQTPSNKVTEKGKYVELRCDPISGHTALYWYRQSLGQGPEFLIYFQGTGAADDSGLPNDRFFAVRPEGSVSTLKIQRTERGDSAVYLCASSPSSGSRVEQFFGPGTRLTVL.

The CDR3 DNA reads TGCAGCGTTTCGGACAGCATCTCTGGAAACACCATATATTTT. Amino acids: CSVSDSISGNTIYF. The chain has TRBV29-1 and TRBJ1-3, with D perhaps matching TRBD1 (6 bases). Per the germline V gene, CDR1 is SQVTM and CDR2 is ANQGSEA. The CDR3 totals 14 residues. V lost 5 bases to trimming and J lost 0 bases, with 11 bases between them. The full variable domain, its missing parts supplied by reference TRBV29-1 and TRBJ1-3, is SAVISQKPSRDICQRGTSLTIQCQVDSQVTMMFWYRQQPGQSLTLIATANQGSEATYESGFVIDKFPISRPNLTFSTLTVSNMSPEDSSIYLCSVSDSISGNTIYFGEGSWLTVV.

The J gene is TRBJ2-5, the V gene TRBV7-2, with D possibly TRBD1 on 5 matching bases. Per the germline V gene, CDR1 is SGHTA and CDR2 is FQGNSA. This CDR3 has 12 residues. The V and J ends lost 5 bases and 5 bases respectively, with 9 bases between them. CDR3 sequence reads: CASSGQGETQYF. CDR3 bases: TGTGCCAGCAGCGGACAAGGGGAGACCCAGTACTTC.

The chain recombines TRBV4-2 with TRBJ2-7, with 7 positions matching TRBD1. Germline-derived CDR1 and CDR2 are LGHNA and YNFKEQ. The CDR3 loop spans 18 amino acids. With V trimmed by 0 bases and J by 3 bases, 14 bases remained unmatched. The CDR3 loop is CASSQEDRRGLDYYEQYF. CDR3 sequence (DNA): TGTGCCAGCAGCCAAGAGGACAGGAGAGGACTCGACTACTACGAGCAGTACTTC.

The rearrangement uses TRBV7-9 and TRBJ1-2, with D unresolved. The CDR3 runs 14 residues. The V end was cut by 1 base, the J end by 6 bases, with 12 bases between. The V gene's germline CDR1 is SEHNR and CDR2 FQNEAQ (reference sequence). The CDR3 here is CASSLGLRPHGYTF. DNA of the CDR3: TGTGCCAGCAGCTTAGGGTTGCGGCCGCATGGCTACACCTTC.

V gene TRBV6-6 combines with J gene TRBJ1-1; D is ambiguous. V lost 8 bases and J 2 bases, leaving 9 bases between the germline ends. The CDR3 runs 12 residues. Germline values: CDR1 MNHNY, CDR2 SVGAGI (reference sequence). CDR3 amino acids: CASSAANTEAFF. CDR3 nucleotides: TGTGCCAGCTCGGCGGCCAACACTGAAGCTTTCTTT.

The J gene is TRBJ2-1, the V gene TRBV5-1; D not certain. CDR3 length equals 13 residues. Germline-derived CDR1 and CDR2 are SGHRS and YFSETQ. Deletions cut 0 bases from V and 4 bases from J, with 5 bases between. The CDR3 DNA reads TGCGCCAGCAGCTTGGACCGGTACAATGAGCAGTTCTTC. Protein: CASSLDRYNEQFF. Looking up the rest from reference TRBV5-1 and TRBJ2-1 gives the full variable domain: KAGVTQTPRYLIKTRGQQVTLSCSPISGHRSVSWYQQTPGQGLQFLFEYFSETQRNKGNFPGRFSGRQFSNSRSEMNVSTLELGDSALYLCASSLDRYNEQFFGPGTRLTVL.

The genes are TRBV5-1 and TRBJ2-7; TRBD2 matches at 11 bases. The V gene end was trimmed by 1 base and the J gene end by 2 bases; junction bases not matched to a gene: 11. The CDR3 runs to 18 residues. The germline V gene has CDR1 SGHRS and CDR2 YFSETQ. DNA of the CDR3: TGCGCCAGCAGCTTGATGCCGCTAGCGGGAGGCCTGACCTACGAGCAGTACTTC. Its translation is CASSLMPLAGGLTYEQYF.

This chain's CDR3 is CASSFHRDRWDTGELFF. In nucleotides, the CDR3 is TGTGCCAGCAGCTTCCATCGGGACAGGTGGGACACCGGGGAGCTGTTTTTT. The chain joins TRBV5-6 to TRBJ2-2, with 8 bases that match TRBD1. The CDR3 consists of 17 residues. Germline CDR1 and CDR2: SGHDT and YYEEEE. V dropped 2 bases and J dropped 3; count of bases not matched to a gene: 9.

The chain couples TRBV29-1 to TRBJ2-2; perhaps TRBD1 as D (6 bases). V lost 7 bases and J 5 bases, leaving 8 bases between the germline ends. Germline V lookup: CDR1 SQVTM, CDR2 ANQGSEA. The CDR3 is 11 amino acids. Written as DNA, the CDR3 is TGCAGCGCCGGACAGACCGGGGAGCTGTTTTTT. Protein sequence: CSAGQTGELFF.

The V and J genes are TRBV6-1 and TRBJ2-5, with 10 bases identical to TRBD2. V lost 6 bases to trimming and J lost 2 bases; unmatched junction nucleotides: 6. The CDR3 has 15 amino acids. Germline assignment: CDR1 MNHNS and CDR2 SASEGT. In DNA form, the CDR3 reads TGTGCCAGCAGACGTAGCGGGGGGATACAAGAGACCCAGTACTTC. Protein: CASRRSGGIQETQYF.

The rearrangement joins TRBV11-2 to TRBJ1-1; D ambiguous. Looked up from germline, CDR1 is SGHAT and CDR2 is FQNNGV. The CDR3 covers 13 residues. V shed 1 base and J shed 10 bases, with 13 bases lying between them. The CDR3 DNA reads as TGTGCCAGCAGCTTAGGAGAGGCCTTGGCAGCTTTCTTT. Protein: CASSLGEALAAFF.

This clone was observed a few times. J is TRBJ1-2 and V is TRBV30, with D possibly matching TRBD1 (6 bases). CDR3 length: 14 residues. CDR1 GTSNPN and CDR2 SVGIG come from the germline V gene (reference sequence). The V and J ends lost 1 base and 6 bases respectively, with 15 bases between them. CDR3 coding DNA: TGTGCCTGGAGTGCAGAAGCTAAGGGGGATGGCTACACCTTC. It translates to CAWSAEAKGDGYTF.

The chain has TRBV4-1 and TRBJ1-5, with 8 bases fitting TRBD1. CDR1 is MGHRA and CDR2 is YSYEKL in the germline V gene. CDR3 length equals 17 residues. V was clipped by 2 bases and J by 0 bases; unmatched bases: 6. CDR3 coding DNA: TGCGCCAGCAGCCAATGGGACAGGCGAAATAGCAATCAGCCCCAGCATTTT. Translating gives CASSQWDRRNSNQPQHF.

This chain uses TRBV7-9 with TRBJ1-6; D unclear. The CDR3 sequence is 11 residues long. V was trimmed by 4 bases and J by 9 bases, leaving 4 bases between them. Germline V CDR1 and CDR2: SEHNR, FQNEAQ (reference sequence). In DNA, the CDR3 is TGTGCCAGCAGCTCAATTTCACCCCTCCACTTT. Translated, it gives CASSSISPLHF.

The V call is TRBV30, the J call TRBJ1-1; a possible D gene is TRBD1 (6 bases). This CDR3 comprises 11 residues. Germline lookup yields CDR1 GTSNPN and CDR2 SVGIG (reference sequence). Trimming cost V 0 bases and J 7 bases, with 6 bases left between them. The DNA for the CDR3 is TGTGCCTGGAGTGTACAGGGTGAAGCTTTCTTT. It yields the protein CAWSVQGEAFF.

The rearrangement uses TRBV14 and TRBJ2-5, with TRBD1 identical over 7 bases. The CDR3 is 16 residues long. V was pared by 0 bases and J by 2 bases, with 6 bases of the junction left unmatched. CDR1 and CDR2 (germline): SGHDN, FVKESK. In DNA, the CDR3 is TGTGCCAGCAGCCAAGATGAGACAGGGCCACAAGAGACCCAGTACTTC. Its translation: CASSQDETGPQETQYF.

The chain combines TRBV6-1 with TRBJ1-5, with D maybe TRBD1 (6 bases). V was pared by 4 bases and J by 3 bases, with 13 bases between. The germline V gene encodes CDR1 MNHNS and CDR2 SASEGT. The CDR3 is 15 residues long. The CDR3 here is CASSGMTGSNQPQHF. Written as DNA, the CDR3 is TGTGCCAGCAGTGGGATGACAGGTTCCAATCAGCCCCAGCATTTT.

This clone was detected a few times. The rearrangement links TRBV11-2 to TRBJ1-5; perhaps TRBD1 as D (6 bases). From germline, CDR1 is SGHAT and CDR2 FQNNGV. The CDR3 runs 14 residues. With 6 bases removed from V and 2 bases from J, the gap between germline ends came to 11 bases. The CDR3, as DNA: TGTGCCAGCAGAAAGACAGGAGGCAATCAGCCCCAGCATTTT. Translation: CASRKTGGNQPQHF.

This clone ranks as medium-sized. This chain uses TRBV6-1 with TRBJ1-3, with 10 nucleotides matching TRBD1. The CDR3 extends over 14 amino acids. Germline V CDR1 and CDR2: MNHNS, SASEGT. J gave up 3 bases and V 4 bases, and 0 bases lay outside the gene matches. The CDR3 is CASSGTGGGNTIYF. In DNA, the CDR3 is TGTGCCAGCAGTGGGACAGGGGGTGGAAACACCATATATTTT.